Here is one TCR beta chain with its context. This clone's antigen is unknown. No quality values exist for individual bases; no much larger clone is one base distant. The germline V gene specifies SGHAT as CDR1 and FQNNGV as CDR2. The CDR3 spans 14 residues, from the cysteine through the phenylalanine. Of all the DNA, just the CDR3 is kept, 42 bases in frame from base 1. V is cut by 6 bases and J by 5 bases, and the space between the germline ends is 16 bases. A single peripheral blood draw of 95 to 150 mL on average was collected from each donor into heparinised tubes. A BD FACSAria II was used to sort naive, central memory, regulatory and stem cell-like memory CD4+ T cells with a panel that included CD45RO, CCR7, CD25, CD127, CD95 and CD27. All sorted populations exceeded 95% purity. PBMCs were isolated right away by Lymphoprep density gradient centrifugation and were stained directly, without culture. To minimize batch effects, samples were stained and sorted in pairs, one healthy donor with one patient per experiment.

All of the isolated RNA was reverse transcribed with the High Capacity cDNA Reverse Transcription Kit, so expressed TCRB transcripts were sequenced. Deep immunoSEQ sequencing was applied to naive, central memory and regulatory T cell samples, giving an average of around 4 million total reads per sample. Sorted cells were lysed in RLT buffer and RNA was extracted with DNase-treated RNeasy Micro or Mini kits, depending on cell number. To prevent cross-contamination, every cell subset was processed on its own, while patient and healthy donor samples were processed together. Using the immunoSEQ multiplex PCR, TCRB sequences were amplified from cDNA into 87-bp fragments spanning the CDR3 region. Amplicons were sequenced on the Illumina HiSeq platform. On the study's bioinformatics: Synthetic template baselines were used to correct PCR bias computationally, reads within Hamming distance 2 were collapsed together, and singletons that could not be merged were discarded. Reads were aligned against IMGT to assign V, D and J genes, CDR3 length and insertions or deletions at six rearrangement sites. Within each subset, clonotype counts were normalized to the number of sorted cells before true diversity and Gini coefficients were calculated with the tcR R package. The overlap coefficient, calculated on TCRB nucleotide sequences, was used to measure repertoire sharing. Out-of-frame TCRB sequences from naive cells were analyzed to stand in for the pre-selection repertoire. This immuneACCESS table, as held by TCRdb, lists in-frame sequences with V and J called but not all clones. Of the missing ones, under half trace to an unresolved V gene in checked studies; the others have no known cause. That table is the source of V, J and clone size, and D and trimming were worked out from the DNA. The sample records hundreds of thousands of clones, over 12% of which are singletons. The top ten clonotypes cover 0.04% of the sample.

This entry is derived from a study of beta chain features in type 1 diabetes (dated by TCRdb to about 2018). With respect to the entire study: Mean age, gender distribution, total cell number and subset yield did not differ between patients and healthy donors. Across all samples, fewer than 110,000,000 sorted cells were examined, and cell number per subset correlated strongly with RNA yield. Naive and central memory subsets were obtained from all 30 or so donors, but regulatory and stem cell-like memory subsets were isolated from only 8 patients and roughly eight healthy donors. The study compared TCRB repertoires of sorted circulating CD4+ T cell subsets between recently diagnosed type 1 diabetes patients and matched healthy donors.

The investigation overall reported the following: Sequencing cDNA rather than genomic DNA could over-represent highly expressing activated cells, although activation and CD3 levels did not differ between groups. A moderate but significant shortening of TCRB CDR3 length was observed in type 1 diabetes patients in all four CD4+ subsets. Shorter templates might have been favored by PCR, but patient and control samples were amplified and corrected together, so both groups would have been affected equally by any skew. Because the HLA sub-analyses included only small numbers of individuals, any influence of HLA type on TCRB rearrangement was left unresolved. Naive, central memory and regulatory TCRB repertoires appeared to be more alike among patients than among healthy donors. At VDJ recombination sites, patients with type 1 diabetes made fewer insertions and deleted more nucleotides, a pattern implying thymic rearrangement abnormalities.

This TCR was sampled from a man aged 18 to 29 with type 1 diabetes. The chain couples TRBV11-2 to TRBJ2-5; matching of 6 bases hints at TRBD2 as the D gene. The sample taken for sequencing was naive CD4+ T cells from blood. The cell subset or site label, read with the paper, signifies: true naive CD4+ T cells. CDR3 protein: CASSFQRGGETQYF. The nucleotide sequence is TGTGCCAGCAGTTTCCAGAGAGGAGGGGAGACCCAGTACTTC.